This T cell receptor beta chain was identified in a study of regulatory and conventional T cells in RAG deficiency. Germline assignment: CDR1 SGHRS and CDR2 YFSETQ. The CDR3 consists of 15 residues. For this clone: The junction shows a germline mismatch at one end, possibly a read error.

Genomic DNA came from blood conventional CD4+ T cells gated CD25-low CD127-high. The protocol was immunoSEQ multiplex PCR, while the TCRdb copy is restricted to in-frame clones and leaves out a portion. The repertoire holds around 20,000 clones, with almost 96% as singletons. The same data also went into a second study, on regulatory T cells. That source notes: Amplification used 52 TRBV primers and 13 TRBJ primers.

The chain has TRBV5-1 and TRBJ1-4; no definite D call. Sample: CD25- CD4+ T cells sorted from blood. The clonotype was recovered from a human donor in good health. This CDR3 is CASSVAGSGRETLFF. The CDR3 coding sequence is TGCGCCAGCAGCGTCGCGGGGTCTGGTAGGGAAACACTGTTTTTT.